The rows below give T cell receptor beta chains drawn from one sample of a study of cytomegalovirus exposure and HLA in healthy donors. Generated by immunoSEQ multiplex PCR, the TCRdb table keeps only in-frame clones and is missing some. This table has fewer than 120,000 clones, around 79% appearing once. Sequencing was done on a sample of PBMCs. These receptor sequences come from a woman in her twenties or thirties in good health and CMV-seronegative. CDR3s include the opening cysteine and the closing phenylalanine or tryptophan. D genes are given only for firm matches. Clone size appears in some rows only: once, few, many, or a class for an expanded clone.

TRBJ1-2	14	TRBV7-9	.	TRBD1	CASSLWDRGFGYTF	TGTGCCAGCAGCTTATGGGACAGGGGATTTGGCTACACCTTC
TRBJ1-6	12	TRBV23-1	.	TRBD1	CASSRQGSPLHF	TGCGCCAGCAGTCGACAGGGTTCACCCCTCCACTTT
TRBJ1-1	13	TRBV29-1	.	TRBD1	CSVADRGNTEAFF	TGCAGCGTGGCGGACAGGGGGAACACTGAAGCTTTCTTT
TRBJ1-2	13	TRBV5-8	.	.	CASSPAVAYGYTF	TGTGCCAGCAGCCCGGCGGTTGCCTATGGCTACACCTTC
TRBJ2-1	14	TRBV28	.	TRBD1	CASKGRQGVNEQFF	TGTGCCAGCAAAGGGAGACAGGGGGTAAATGAGCAGTTCTTC
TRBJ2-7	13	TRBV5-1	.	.	CASSAGTVYEQYF	TGCGCCAGCAGCGCCGGGACTGTCTACGAGCAGTACTTC
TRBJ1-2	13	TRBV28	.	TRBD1	CASKRQGESVYTF	TGTGCCAGCAAAAGACAGGGGGAGTCCGTCTACACCTTC
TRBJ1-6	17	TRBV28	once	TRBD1	CASSLVQGSAYNSPLHF	TGTGCCAGCAGTTTGGTACAGGGGTCGGCCTATAATTCACCCCTCCACTTT
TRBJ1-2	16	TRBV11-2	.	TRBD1	CASSLPGQGFNYGYTF	TGTGCCAGCAGCTTACCGGGACAGGGCTTCAACTATGGCTACACCTTC
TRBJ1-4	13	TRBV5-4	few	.	CASSLTGTEKLFF	TGTGCCAGCAGCTTGACAGGGACAGAAAAACTGTTTTTT
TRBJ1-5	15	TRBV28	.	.	CASSSFMEGNQPQHF	TGTGCCAGCAGTTCGTTTATGGAGGGCAATCAGCCCCAGCATTTT
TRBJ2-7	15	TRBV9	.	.	CASSVAVGIVYEQYF	TGTGCCAGCAGCGTAGCCGTCGGTATTGTCTACGAGCAGTACTTC
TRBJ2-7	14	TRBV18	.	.	CASSQGSVNYEQYF	TGTGCCAGCTCTCAGGGTTCCGTCAACTACGAGCAGTACTTC
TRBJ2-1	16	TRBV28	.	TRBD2	CASSPLAVLRDDEQFF	TGTGCCAGCAGTCCTCTAGCGGTCCTAAGGGACGATGAGCAGTTCTTC
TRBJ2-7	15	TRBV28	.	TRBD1	CASRTTGTGGHEQYF	TGTGCCAGCAGGACCACCGGCACAGGGGGCCACGAGCAGTACTTC
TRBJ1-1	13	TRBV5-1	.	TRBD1	CASSVQGATEAFF	TGCGCCAGCAGCGTCCAGGGGGCGACAGAAGCTTTCTTT
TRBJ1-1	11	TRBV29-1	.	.	CSVANRGEAFF	TGCAGCGTCGCAAACCGGGGGGAAGCTTTCTTT
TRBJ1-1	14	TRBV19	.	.	CASSMSGQNTEAFF	TGTGCCAGTAGTATGTCGGGACAGAACACTGAAGCTTTCTTT
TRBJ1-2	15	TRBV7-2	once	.	CASSAGGYNNYGYTF	TGTGCCAGCAGCGCCGGCGGATATAATAACTATGGCTACACCTTC
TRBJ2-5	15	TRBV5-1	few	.	CASRREQGYQETQYF	TGCGCCAGCAGAAGAGAACAGGGATACCAAGAGACCCAGTACTTC
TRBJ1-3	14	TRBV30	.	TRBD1	CAWTTGTEGDTIYF	TGTGCCTGGACCACAGGGACAGAAGGGGACACCATATATTTT
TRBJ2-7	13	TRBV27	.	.	CASSPGTSYEQYF	TGTGCCAGCAGTCCCGGGACTTCCTACGAGCAGTACTTC
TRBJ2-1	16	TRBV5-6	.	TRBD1	CASSLGQGGSYNEQFF	TGTGCCAGCAGCCTTGGACAGGGGGGCTCCTACAATGAGCAGTTCTTC
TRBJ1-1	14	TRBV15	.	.	CATSRDSRGTEAFF	TGTGCCACCAGCAGAGACAGCCGAGGAACTGAAGCTTTCTTT
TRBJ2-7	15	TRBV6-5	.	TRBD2	CASSQLAGSSYEQYF	TGTGCCAGCAGTCAACTAGCGGGAAGCTCCTACGAGCAGTACTTC
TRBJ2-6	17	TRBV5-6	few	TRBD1	CASSWKTGTSGANVLTF	TGTGCCAGCAGCTGGAAGACAGGGACCTCTGGGGCCAACGTCCTGACTTTC
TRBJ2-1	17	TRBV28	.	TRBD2	CASSPALLAGVYNEQFF	TGTGCCAGCAGTCCGGCCCTACTAGCGGGAGTCTACAATGAGCAGTTCTTC
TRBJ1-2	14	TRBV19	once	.	CASRGGGGLYGYTF	TGTGCCAGTAGAGGCGGGGGGGGCCTCTATGGCTACACCTTC
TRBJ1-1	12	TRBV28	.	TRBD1	CASSLTTGEAFF	TGTGCCAGCAGTTTGACGACAGGGGAAGCTTTCTTT
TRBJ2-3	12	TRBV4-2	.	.	CASSQDGDTQYF	TGTGCCAGCAGCCAAGACGGTGATACGCAGTATTTT
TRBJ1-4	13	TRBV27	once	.	CASSSGPNEKLFF	TGTGCCAGCAGTTCTGGGCCTAATGAAAAACTGTTTTTT
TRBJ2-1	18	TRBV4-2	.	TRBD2	CASSQDPGLAGTYNEQFF	TGTGCCAGCAGCCAAGATCCCGGACTAGCGGGTACCTACAATGAGCAGTTCTTC
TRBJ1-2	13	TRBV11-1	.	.	CASREQGMDGYTF	TGTGCCAGCAGGGAACAGGGTATGGATGGCTACACCTTC
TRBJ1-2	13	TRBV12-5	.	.	CASGLWGWGGYTF	TGTGCTAGTGGTTTGTGGGGCTGGGGTGGCTACACCTTC
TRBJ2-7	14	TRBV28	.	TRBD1	CASTGQGGPYEQYF	TGTGCCAGCACCGGACAGGGAGGTCCCTACGAGCAGTACTTC
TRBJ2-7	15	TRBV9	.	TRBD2	CASSVGGGLGDEQYF	TGTGCCAGCAGCGTAGGGGGAGGGCTCGGCGACGAGCAGTACTTC
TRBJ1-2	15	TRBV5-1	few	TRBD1	CASSLRQGANYGYTF	TGCGCCAGCAGCTTAAGACAGGGGGCTAACTATGGCTACACCTTC
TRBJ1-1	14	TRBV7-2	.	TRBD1	CASSRTRDRVEAFF	TGTGCCAGCAGCCGAACCCGGGACAGGGTAGAAGCTTTCTTT
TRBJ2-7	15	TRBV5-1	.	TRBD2	CASSLTGLAGDEQYF	TGCGCCAGCAGCTTGACCGGACTAGCGGGTGACGAGCAGTACTTC
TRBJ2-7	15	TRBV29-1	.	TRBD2	CSVEGEAGGAYEQYF	TGCAGCGTTGAGGGTGAAGCGGGAGGGGCCTACGAGCAGTACTTC
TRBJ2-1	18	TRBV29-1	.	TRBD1	CSVEGGRGTGTSYNEQFF	TGCAGCGTTGAAGGAGGGCGCGGGACAGGCACCTCCTACAATGAGCAGTTCTTC
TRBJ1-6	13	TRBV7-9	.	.	CASSSWSDSPLHF	TGTGCCAGCAGCTCATGGTCAGATTCACCCCTCCACTTT
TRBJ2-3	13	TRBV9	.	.	CASSNSNADTQYF	TGTGCCAGCAGCAACTCCAACGCAGATACGCAGTATTTT
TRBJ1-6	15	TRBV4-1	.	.	CASSQVSGANSPLHF	TGCGCCAGCAGCCAAGTATCAGGTGCCAATTCACCCCTCCACTTT
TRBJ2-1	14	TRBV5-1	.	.	CASSRRAENNEQFF	TGCGCCAGCAGCCGACGAGCGGAAAACAATGAGCAGTTCTTC
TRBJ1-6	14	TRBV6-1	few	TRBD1	CASSDRQGQSPLHF	TGTGCCAGCAGTGATCGACAGGGACAATCACCCCTCCACTTT
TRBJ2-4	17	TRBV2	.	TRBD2	CASSGLGGVPAKNIQYF	TGTGCCAGCAGCGGACTAGGTGGTGTCCCCGCCAAAAACATTCAGTACTTC
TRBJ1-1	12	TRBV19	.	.	CASSLGVTEAFF	TGTGCCAGTAGTTTGGGAGTTACTGAAGCTTTCTTT
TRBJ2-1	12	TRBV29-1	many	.	CSVERRDNEQFF	TGCAGCGTTGAGAGGCGGGACAATGAGCAGTTCTTC
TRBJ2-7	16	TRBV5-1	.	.	CASSLGRASGSYEQYF	TGCGCCAGCAGCTTGGGTAGGGCCAGCGGGTCCTACGAGCAGTACTTC
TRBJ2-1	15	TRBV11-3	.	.	CASSLRSTSLHEQFF	TGTGCCAGCAGCTTAAGATCTACTAGCCTCCATGAGCAGTTCTTC
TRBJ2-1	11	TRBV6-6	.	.	CASISNNEQFF	TGTGCCAGCATCTCTAACAATGAGCAGTTCTTC